This is a list of T cell receptor beta chains from one sample in a study of cytomegalovirus exposure and HLA in healthy donors. Sequenced by immunoSEQ multiplex PCR; TCRdb stores in-frame clones only, minus some. The data hold roughly 180,000 clones, with about four fifths observed a single time. The sequencing input was PBMCs. All receptors derive from a woman younger than 45 in good health and CMV-seropositive. Both conserved end residues are part of each CDR3. D genes are given only for firm matches. A row's size may be missing; if present it is once, few, many or a size class.

>few|TRBD1|TRBJ1-2|TRBV28
CAGLPQGAGGYTF
TGTGCCGGACTCCCACAGGGGGCAGGCGGCTACACCTTC
>NA|NA|TRBJ1-2|TRBV6-4
CASSPGHSNYGYTF
TGTGCCAGCAGTCCGGGACACTCAAACTATGGCTACACCTTC
>few|NA|TRBJ1-2|TRBV5-5
CASSFLPGGTNYGYTF
TGTGCCAGCAGCTTTTTACCGGGAGGAACTAACTATGGCTACACCTTC
>NA|NA|TRBJ1-1|TRBV11-3
CASSFDLNTEAFF
TGTGCCAGCAGCTTCGACTTGAACACTGAAGCTTTCTTT
>many|TRBD1|TRBJ2-6|TRBV6-5
CASSITGDGANVLTF
TGTGCCAGCAGTATAACAGGGGATGGGGCCAACGTCCTGACTTTC
>NA|NA|TRBJ1-3|TRBV27
CASSLSGWGGGNTIYF
TGTGCCAGCAGTTTATCGGGTTGGGGCGGAGGAAACACCATATATTTT
>NA|TRBD1|TRBJ1-5|TRBV7-2
CASSWTGANQPQHF
TGTGCCAGCAGTTGGACAGGGGCAAATCAGCCCCAGCATTTT
>NA|NA|TRBJ2-7|TRBV5-6
CASSSRVVTSNEQYF
TGTGCCAGCAGCTCCCGGGTCGTAACCTCGAACGAGCAGTACTTC
>NA|TRBD1|TRBJ1-3|TRBV7-9
CASSNRDRGAGNTIYF
TGTGCCAGCAGCAACCGGGACAGGGGCGCTGGAAACACCATATATTTT
>NA|TRBD1|TRBJ1-1|TRBV5-1
CASSLQGRVTEAFF
TGCGCCAGCAGCTTACAGGGGCGGGTCACTGAAGCTTTCTTT
>NA|NA|TRBJ1-3|TRBV7-9
CASSSDRGPGNTIYF
TGTGCCAGCAGTTCGGACAGAGGGCCTGGAAACACCATATATTTT
>few|NA|TRBJ2-1|TRBV27
CASSLRETTRENEQFF
TGTGCCAGCAGTTTACGGGAGACAACCCGGGAGAATGAGCAGTTCTTC
>NA|NA|TRBJ2-3|TRBV7-6
CASSGAGITDTQYF
TGTGCCAGCAGCGGGGCCGGTATCACAGATACGCAGTATTTT
>once|NA|TRBJ2-1|TRBV6-5
CASSYGLREQFF
TGTGCCAGCAGTTACGGTTTGCGTGAGCAGTTCTTC
>NA|NA|TRBJ1-2|TRBV2
CASSEFAGYGYTF
TGTGCCAGCAGTGAATTCGCCGGCTATGGCTACACCTTC
>NA|TRBD2|TRBJ2-2|TRBV16
CASSKTSSRRTGELFF
TGTGCCAGCAGCAAGACTAGCTCTCGTCGGACCGGGGAGCTGTTTTTT
>NA|NA|TRBJ1-1|TRBV4-3
CASSQQGNLNTEAFF
TGCGCCAGCAGCCAACAGGGGAACTTGAACACTGAAGCTTTCTTT
>NA|TRBD2|TRBJ2-3|TRBV18
CASSPLRSGGTTDTQYF
TGTGCCAGCTCACCGCTAAGAAGCGGGGGCACTACAGATACGCAGTATTTT
>few|TRBD1|TRBJ2-3|TRBV4-3
CASSHTPTGNTDTQYF
TGCGCCAGCAGCCACACCCCGACAGGGAACACAGATACGCAGTATTTT
>few|TRBD2|TRBJ2-5|TRBV6-5
CASQTSGSLETQYF
TGTGCCAGTCAGACTAGCGGGAGTTTAGAGACCCAGTACTTC
>once|TRBD1|TRBJ2-5|TRBV5-4
CASSYRGAEGTQYF
TGTGCCAGCAGCTACAGGGGGGCCGAAGGAACCCAGTACTTC
>NA|TRBD1|TRBJ2-1|TRBV9
CASSQTGIGNEQFF
TGTGCCAGCAGCCAGACAGGGATCGGGAATGAGCAGTTCTTC
>NA|NA|TRBJ1-2|TRBV6-6
CASTAGGLSYTF
TGTGCCAGCACTGCCGGGGGGTTAAGCTACACCTTC
>NA|TRBD1|TRBJ1-2|TRBV19
CASSRGDSLYGYTF
TGTGCCAGTAGTCGAGGGGACAGTCTCTATGGCTACACCTTC
>few|NA|TRBJ2-7|TRBV6-6
CASTNGVRDEQYF
TGTGCCAGCACCAACGGAGTGAGGGACGAGCAGTACTTC
>NA|NA|TRBJ1-2|TRBV9
CASSLTANYGYTF
TGTGCCAGCAGCCTAACTGCTAACTATGGCTACACCTTC
>NA|TRBD2|TRBJ2-5|TRBV9
CASSERGLAGIETQYF
TGTGCCAGCAGCGAGAGGGGACTAGCGGGAATAGAGACCCAGTACTTC
>NA|TRBD2|TRBJ2-1|TRBV10-3
CAISGGLAEYNEQFF
TGTGCCATCAGTGGTGGACTAGCCGAATACAATGAGCAGTTCTTC
>once|NA|TRBJ2-7|TRBV29-1
CSLRNREKQYF
TGCAGCCTCCGGAACAGGGAGAAGCAGTACTTC
>NA|NA|TRBJ1-2|TRBV2
CASSEPGNYGYTF
TGTGCCAGCAGTGAACCGGGGAACTATGGCTACACCTTC
>NA|TRBD1|TRBJ1-2|TRBV5-6
CASSRGDRLYGYTF
TGTGCCAGCAGCAGAGGGGACAGGCTGTATGGCTACACCTTC
>NA|TRBD1|TRBJ2-5|TRBV5-6
CASSLLKDRFKETQYF
TGTGCCAGCAGCTTGTTGAAGGACAGGTTTAAAGAGACCCAGTACTTC
>NA|TRBD2|TRBJ2-3|TRBV15
CATSSGLSAYSGSGDTQYF
TGTGCCACCAGCTCCGGACTATCTGCTTATAGCGGGAGTGGGGACACGCAGTATTTT
>few|NA|TRBJ1-1|TRBV2
CASYAGTLNTEAFF
TGTGCCAGCTATGCCGGGACATTGAACACTGAAGCTTTCTTT
>NA|NA|TRBJ1-2|TRBV7-9
CASTLYTF
TGTGCCAGCACCCTCTACACCTTC
>few|NA|TRBJ2-5|TRBV11-2
CASSRTYGLLGETQYF
TGTGCCAGCAGCCGGACCTACGGACTCCTGGGGGAGACCCAGTACTTC
>NA|NA|TRBJ1-4|TRBV2
CAGGWGRRNEKLFF
TGTGCCGGGGGCTGGGGGCGGCGTAATGAAAAACTGTTTTTT
>NA|NA|TRBJ2-2|TRBV6-6
CASQRLNTGELFF
TGTGCCAGCCAAAGACTAAACACCGGGGAGCTGTTTTTT
>NA|NA|TRBJ1-1|TRBV9
CASSPSPPGEAFF
TGTGCCAGCAGCCCCTCCCCCCCAGGGGAAGCTTTCTTT
>NA|TRBD1|TRBJ1-2|TRBV7-9
CASSPQGVATTYGYTF
TGTGCCAGCAGCCCACAGGGGGTCGCTACCACCTATGGCTACACCTTC
>NA|NA|TRBJ2-5|TRBV28
CASSIARGKETQYF
TGTGCCAGCAGTATAGCCCGAGGGAAAGAGACCCAGTACTTC
>NA|NA|TRBJ1-1|TRBV6-5
CASSEWDMNTEAFF
TGTGCCAGCAGTGAATGGGACATGAACACTGAAGCTTTCTTT
>NA|NA|TRBJ2-1|TRBV21-1
CASFRLAGAGNEQFF
TGTGCCAGCTTTCGACTAGCGGGAGCCGGCAATGAGCAGTTCTTC
>few|NA|TRBJ1-1|TRBV27
CASISWNTEAFF
TGTGCCAGCATCAGTTGGAACACTGAAGCTTTCTTT
>NA|TRBD1|TRBJ1-2|TRBV5-4
CASSPSGQGRYGYTF
TGTGCCAGCAGCCCATCAGGACAGGGAAGGTATGGCTACACCTTC
>NA|NA|TRBJ1-6|TRBV14
CASSPREALQNSPLHF
TGTGCCAGCAGCCCTCGGGAAGCACTCCAGAATTCACCCCTCCACTTT
>once|TRBD1|TRBJ1-2|TRBV7-9
CSSSLYPIQGANYGYTF
TGTTCCAGCAGCTTATACCCTATCCAGGGGGCTAACTATGGCTACACCTTC
>few|NA|TRBJ1-3|TRBV25-1
CASSRAGNTIYF
TGTGCCAGTAGCAGGGCTGGAAACACCATATATTTT
>NA|NA|TRBJ2-7|TRBV27
CASRPSGRTLSYEQYF
TGTGCCAGCAGACCCAGTGGTCGGACTCTCTCCTACGAGCAGTACTTC
>NA|NA|TRBJ2-7|TRBV5-4
CASSDRTPIGEQYF
TGTGCCAGCAGCGACAGGACACCTATCGGCGAGCAGTACTTC